The clone carrying this T cell receptor beta chain is medium-sized by share. These data are taken from a study of glioma-infiltrating T cells after dendritic cell vaccination. On the study more broadly: Patients received autologous tumor lysate-pulsed dendritic cell vaccination between about 2002 and 2013. Patients received three intradermal dendritic cell vaccine injections at biweekly intervals.

Produced via immunoSEQ multiplex PCR; TCRdb's table is partial and in-frame only. The table lists approximately 85,000 clones, 85% of them singletons. The length of the CDR3 is 14 residues. V lost 0 bases, J lost 4 bases, and 8 bases lay in between. Germline V lookup: CDR1 LGHNA, CDR2 YNFKEQ. As for time point: after dendritic cell vaccination, including at tumor progression/relapse. All glioblastoma patients lacked an isocitrate dehydrogenase mutation. V and J are TRBV4-2 and TRBJ2-3; no clear D gene. The material sequenced was blood, taken after dendritic cell vaccination. The sequence was collected from a human donor with glioblastoma. This CDR3 reads CASSQDLEADTQYF. The CDR3 DNA follows: TGTGCCAGCAGCCAAGACCTAGAGGCAGATACGCAGTATTTT.